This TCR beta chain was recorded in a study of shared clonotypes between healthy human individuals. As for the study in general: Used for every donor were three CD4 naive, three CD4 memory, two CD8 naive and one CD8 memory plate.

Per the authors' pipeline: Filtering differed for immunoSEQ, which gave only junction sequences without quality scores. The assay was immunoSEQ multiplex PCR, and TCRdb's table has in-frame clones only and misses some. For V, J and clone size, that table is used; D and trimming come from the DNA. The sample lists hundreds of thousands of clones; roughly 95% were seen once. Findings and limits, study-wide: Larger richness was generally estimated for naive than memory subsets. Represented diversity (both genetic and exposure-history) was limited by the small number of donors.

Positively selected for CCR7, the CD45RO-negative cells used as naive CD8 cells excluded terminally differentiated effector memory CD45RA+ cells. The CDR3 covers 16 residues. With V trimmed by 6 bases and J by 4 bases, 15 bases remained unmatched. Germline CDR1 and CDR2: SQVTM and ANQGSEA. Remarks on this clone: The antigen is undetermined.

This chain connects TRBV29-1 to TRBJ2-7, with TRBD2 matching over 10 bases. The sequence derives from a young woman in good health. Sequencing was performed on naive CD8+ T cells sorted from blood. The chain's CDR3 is CSVATSGKVSRYEQYF. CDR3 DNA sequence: TGCAGCGTAGCCACTAGCGGGAAGGTTTCGAGGTACGAGCAGTACTTC.